This T cell receptor (beta chain) was identified during a study of identical twins. The study's findings and limits: Models predicted too little out-of-frame TCR alpha sharing in monozygotic twins.

This CDR3 has 14 residues. Germline V lookup: CDR1 LGHDT, CDR2 YNNKEL (reference sequence). V lost 4 bases and J 2 bases, leaving 10 bases between the germline ends. From the 5' RACE reads, TCRdb called clonotypes with MiXCR, one entry per CDR3 protein. This sample has 500,000 to 650,000 distinct CDR3 sequences, with less than 9% found just once. This clonotype was found many times. Its cognate antigen is unknown. The data also belong to a second study, concerning yellow fever vaccine responses in identical twins.

This clonotype originated in a young woman in good health. Sequencing was done on a sample of PBMCs. The chain has TRBV3-1 and TRBJ2-3; D is unresolved. The CDR3 nucleotides read TGTGCCAGCAGCCTACGAGAATCCACAGATACGCAGTATTTT. Protein product: CASSLRESTDTQYF.